This TCR beta chain was identified in a study of identical twins. Germline V gene lookup returns CDR1 MDHEN and CDR2 SYDVKM. The CDR3 totals 16 residues. V lost 6 bases to trimming and J lost 0 bases; unmatched junction nucleotides: 10. TCRdb called the 5' RACE reads again in MiXCR, with one record for every CDR3 protein. This table has 200,000 to 250,000 distinct CDR3 sequences, less than 8% appearing once. Whole-study findings and limits: Sequences that were out-of-frame, alpha and twin-shared displayed an excess of low generation probability.

For this clonotype: Its antigen is unknown.

This same sample was also part of a study on yellow fever vaccine responses in identical twins.

The sample consisted of memory (CD45RO+) T cells sorted from blood. The sequence came from a woman younger than 30 in good health. The gene calls are TRBV28 and TRBJ2-7; 8 nucleotides match TRBD2. CDR3 sequence reads: CASRVSSGSSSYEQYF. The CDR3 DNA reads TGTGCCAGCAGGGTATCTAGCGGGTCTAGCTCCTACGAGCAGTACTTC.